The 20 T cell receptor beta chains presented below share a single source sample, sequenced in a study of early T cells in non-severe SARS-CoV-2 infection. Using its own MiXCR run on the 5' RACE reads, TCRdb lists one record per CDR3 protein. The sample contains 20,000 to 30,000 distinct CDR3 sequences, less than 5% of which appear only once. The sample taken for sequencing was whole blood. The receptors derive from an adult who was a healthcare worker with PCR-confirmed SARS-CoV-2 infection or an uninfected control (not recorded which).

This clonotype was seen many times. V is TRBV29-1 and J is TRBJ1-5, with a weak D call TRBD1 (6 bases). V was shortened by 5 bases and J by 5 bases, with 16 bases between the two germline ends. The length of the CDR3 is 14 residues. Looked up from germline, CDR1 is SQVTM and CDR2 is ANQGSEA. CDR3 region: CSVPIGSGDQPQHF. The CDR3 nucleotides read TGCAGCGTTCCGATCGGGTCAGGGGATCAGCCCCAGCATTTT.

This clonotype occurred many times. The V and J genes are TRBV6-2 or TRBV6-3 and TRBJ1-1; no definite D call. The CDR3 is 13 amino acids. In germline, CDR1 is MNHEY, CDR2 SVGEGT. Trimming shortened V by 2 bases and J by 4 bases, and 8 bases separated the two germline ends. DNA of the CDR3: TGTGCCAGCAGTTACCAGGTTACCACTGAAGCTTTCTTT. This encodes CASSYQVTTEAFF.

This clonotype was picked up many times. The V call is TRBV29-1, the J call TRBJ2-7; possible D gene TRBD2, 6 bases. This CDR3 has 12 residues. With 6 bases removed from V and 7 bases from J, the gap between germline ends came to 16 bases. The germline V gene has CDR1 SQVTM and CDR2 ANQGSEA. In DNA, the CDR3 is TGCAGCGTCGCTTGGGGGGTGACGGAGCAGTACTTC. This translates into CSVAWGVTEQYF.

The table lists this clonotype with many counts. CDR3 sequence: CASSEVNLSGNTIYF. The CDR3 DNA follows: TGCGCCAGCAGCGAGGTGAACCTCTCTGGAAACACCATATATTTT. The V gene is TRBV4-1, the J gene TRBJ1-3, with unresolved D. Germline V CDR1 and CDR2: MGHRA, YSYEKL. The CDR3 extends over 15 amino acids. The germline V and J ends were trimmed by 5 bases and 0 bases, with 11 bases remaining between them.

This clonotype was recorded many times. The rearrangement uses TRBV24-1 and TRBJ2-3; 8 bases align to TRBD2. The CDR3 contains 13 residues. The V and J ends lost 9 bases and 2 bases, in that order; junction bases with no gene match: 3. CDR1 and CDR2 (germline): KGHDR, SFDVKD. CDR3 residues: CATGREVTDTQYF. DNA of the CDR3: TGTGCCACCGGGCGGGAGGTCACAGATACGCAGTATTTT.

The rearrangement uses TRBV18 and TRBJ1-2; D remains ambiguous. This CDR3 comprises 11 residues. Trimming took off 2 bases at V and 6 bases at J, with 4 bases between the two ends. The germline V gene has CDR1 KGHSH and CDR2 LQKENI. CDR3 nucleotide sequence: TGTGCCAGCTCACCAGGGAATGGCTACACCTTC. It specifies CASSPGNGYTF.

This clonotype was seen repeatedly, ten times or more. The chain joins TRBV11-2 to TRBJ2-1; D is possibly TRBD2 (5 bases). Germline CDR1 reads SGHAT; CDR2 reads FQNNGV. The CDR3 contains 16 residues. V gave up 7 bases and J gave up 0 bases, with 16 bases separating them. The CDR3 region is CASISVRGPSYNEQFF. CDR3 sequence (DNA): TGTGCCAGCATTTCCGTTCGAGGGCCCTCCTACAATGAGCAGTTCTTC. The variable domain in full, with the rest retrieved from reference TRBV11-2 and TRBJ2-1, is EAGVAQSPRYKIIEKRQSVAFWCNPISGHATLYWYQQILGQGPKLLIQFQNNGVVDDSQLPKDRFSAERLKGVDSTLKIQPAKLEDSAVYLCASISVRGPSYNEQFFGPGTRLTVL.

This clonotype has at least ten counts. V gene TRBV6-5 combines with J gene TRBJ1-1; no definite D call. Trimming stripped 3 bases from V and 0 bases from J, with 11 bases between. CDR1 is MNHEY and CDR2 is SVGAGI in the germline V gene. CDR3 length: 15 amino acids. Here the CDR3 reads CASSYSHTVNTEAFF. The CDR3, as DNA: TGTGCCAGCAGTTATAGTCACACCGTGAACACTGAAGCTTTCTTT.

This chain uses TRBV5-6 with TRBJ2-2; unclear D gene. V lost 5 bases and J lost 8, with 16 bases in between. CDR1 and CDR2 (germline): SGHDT, YYEEEE. CDR3 length: 14 residues. The CDR3: CASSPDPQGGELFF. For the CDR3, the DNA is TGTGCCAGCAGTCCTGACCCCCAAGGTGGGGAGCTGTTTTTT.

This clonotype was counted ten times or more. The CDR3 sequence is CSAIGGVGTEAFF. The CDR3 DNA sequence: TGCAGTGCTATCGGGGGAGTAGGAACTGAAGCTTTCTTT. The V call is TRBV20-1, the J call TRBJ1-1, with a possible D match to TRBD1 (5 bases). Germline V CDR1 and CDR2: DFQATT, SNEGSKA (reference sequence). The CDR3 runs to 13 residues. The V end lost 4 bases, the J end lost 5 bases, and 14 bases lay between the germline ends.

There are many counts of this clonotype. The rearrangement links TRBV6-6 to TRBJ2-1, with 11 positions matching TRBD1. Losses at the gene ends were 3 bases for V and 7 bases for J; bases not matched to a gene: 8. There are 16 residues in the CDR3. Germline CDR1 is MNHNY and CDR2 is SVGAGI (reference sequence). The CDR3 DNA reads TGTGCCAGCAGTTATCCCCGGGACAGGGGGAAAAATGAGCAGTTCTTC. This sequence encodes CASSYPRDRGKNEQFF.

By sample fraction, this clonotype is medium-sized. This chain links TRBV5-1 with TRBJ1-5, with 7 bases that match TRBD1. Germline-derived CDR1 and CDR2 are SGHRS and YFSETQ. The CDR3 has 16 amino acids. J lost 1 base, V lost 4 bases, and 8 bases had no gene match. CDR3 amino acids: CASSGRQGRSNQPQHF. Written as DNA, the CDR3 is TGCGCCAGCAGCGGAAGACAGGGACGGAGCAATCAGCCCCAGCATTTT.

Concerning this clonotype: This may come from a read error, since a much larger clone is one base off. This chain links TRBV29-1 with TRBJ2-7; D perhaps matches TRBD2 (5 bases). Germline loops: CDR1 SQVTM, CDR2 ANQGSEA. This CDR3 region has 13 residues. The ends were cut back, 4 bases at V and 6 bases at J, with 16 bases in the middle. CDR3 nucleotide sequence: TGCAGCGTTGTTGAAACTTCGGGGTCCGAGCAGTACTTC. Translation: CSVVETSGSEQYF.

In its sample, this clonotype was seen many times. The genes are TRBV12-3 or TRBV12-4 and TRBJ2-7; 11 nucleotides match TRBD1. There are 15 residues in the CDR3. J was trimmed by 4 bases and V by 6 bases; bases with no gene match: 8. The chain's CDR3 is CASSSPGTGGYEQYF. As DNA, the CDR3 is TGTGCCAGCAGCTCCCCCGGGACAGGGGGTTACGAGCAGTACTTC.

This clonotype was counted ten times or more. J is TRBJ1-6 and V is TRBV7-7; D is ambiguous. The germline V and J ends were trimmed by 8 bases and 6 bases, with 11 bases remaining between them. The CDR3 has 13 amino acids. Germline lookup yields CDR1 SSHAT and CDR2 FNYEAQ (reference sequence). The CDR3 is CASGSGSNSPLHF. The CDR3 DNA sequence: TGTGCCAGCGGCTCCGGGAGTAATTCACCCCTCCACTTT.

This chain joins TRBV20-1 and TRBJ1-6; D unclear. CDR1 is DFQATT, CDR2 SNEGSKA, per germline (reference sequence). This CDR3 has 16 residues. Trimming removed 5 bases from V and 1 base from J, with 15 bases in between. CDR3 bases: TGCAGTGCTGGATCCACTAGGGCTTCCTATAATTCACCCCTCCACTTT. Its protein is CSAGSTRASYNSPLHF.

In this sample, this clonotype turned up a few times. This chain uses TRBV19 with TRBJ2-1, with 7 nucleotides matching TRBD2. From germline, CDR1 is LNHDA and CDR2 SQIVND (reference sequence). With 11 bases clipped from V and 0 bases from J, the junction kept 13 bases outside the gene matches. The CDR3 consists of 16 residues. The CDR3 spells CAVRPGGRSSYNEQFF. The CDR3 nucleotides are TGTGCCGTGAGACCCGGGGGGAGGAGCTCCTACAATGAGCAGTTCTTC.

This chain connects TRBV4-1 to TRBJ2-1; the D gene is possibly TRBD1 (6 bases). Trimming pared 0 bases from V and 0 bases from J, leaving 18 bases between. Germline V CDR1 and CDR2: MGHRA, YSYEKL. The CDR3 sequence is 19 residues long. The CDR3 DNA sequence: TGCGCCAGCAGCCAAGAGGTGACAGGCAGCCATAGCTCCTACAATGAGCAGTTCTTC. Translated, it gives CASSQEVTGSHSSYNEQFF.

The chain employs TRBV5-1 and TRBJ2-3; 8 bases line up with TRBD2. Germline-derived CDR1 and CDR2 are SGHRS and YFSETQ. This CDR3 has 15 amino acids. V shed 7 bases and J 3 bases; nucleotides not matched to a gene: 10. CDR3 DNA sequence: TGCGCCAGCTATCCCTCGGCGGGAGGAACAGATACGCAGTATTTT. It codes for CASYPSAGGTDTQYF.

In its sample, this clonotype was seen many times. V usage is TRBV5-4 and J usage is TRBJ2-5; 8 nucleotides line up with TRBD2. Germline trimming cut 2 bases from V and 2 bases from J; bases unmatched to any gene: 8. Germline V gives CDR1 SGHNT, CDR2 YYREEE (reference sequence). The CDR3 consists of 16 residues. The CDR3 here is CASSLQSGGRQETQYF. In nucleotides, the CDR3 is TGTGCCAGCAGCTTACAAAGCGGGGGTAGACAAGAGACCCAGTACTTC.